This TCR beta chain emerged from a study of T cells expressing NK-cell markers. Looking at the study overall: Of eight sequenced donors, seven were HCMV-seropositive and one HCMV-seronegative.

Reprocessing the 5' RACE reads, TCRdb reports a single entry for every CDR3 protein and omits DNA. The sample's table shows 400,000 to 500,000 distinct CDR3 sequences. The germline V gene encodes CDR1 LGHNA and CDR2 YSLEER. CDR3 length: 15 amino acids. The clonotype was recovered from a woman between 18 and 70 years old in good health. Sample: blood T cells: a sorted CD56 or NKG2C T cell subset, CD4+ or CD8+ T cells, or bulk PBMC T cells (not recorded which). The chain has TRBV4-3 and TRBJ2-5; the TRBD2 assignment by TCRdb is unverifiable without DNA. CDR3 amino acids: CASSQDEGLAETQYF.